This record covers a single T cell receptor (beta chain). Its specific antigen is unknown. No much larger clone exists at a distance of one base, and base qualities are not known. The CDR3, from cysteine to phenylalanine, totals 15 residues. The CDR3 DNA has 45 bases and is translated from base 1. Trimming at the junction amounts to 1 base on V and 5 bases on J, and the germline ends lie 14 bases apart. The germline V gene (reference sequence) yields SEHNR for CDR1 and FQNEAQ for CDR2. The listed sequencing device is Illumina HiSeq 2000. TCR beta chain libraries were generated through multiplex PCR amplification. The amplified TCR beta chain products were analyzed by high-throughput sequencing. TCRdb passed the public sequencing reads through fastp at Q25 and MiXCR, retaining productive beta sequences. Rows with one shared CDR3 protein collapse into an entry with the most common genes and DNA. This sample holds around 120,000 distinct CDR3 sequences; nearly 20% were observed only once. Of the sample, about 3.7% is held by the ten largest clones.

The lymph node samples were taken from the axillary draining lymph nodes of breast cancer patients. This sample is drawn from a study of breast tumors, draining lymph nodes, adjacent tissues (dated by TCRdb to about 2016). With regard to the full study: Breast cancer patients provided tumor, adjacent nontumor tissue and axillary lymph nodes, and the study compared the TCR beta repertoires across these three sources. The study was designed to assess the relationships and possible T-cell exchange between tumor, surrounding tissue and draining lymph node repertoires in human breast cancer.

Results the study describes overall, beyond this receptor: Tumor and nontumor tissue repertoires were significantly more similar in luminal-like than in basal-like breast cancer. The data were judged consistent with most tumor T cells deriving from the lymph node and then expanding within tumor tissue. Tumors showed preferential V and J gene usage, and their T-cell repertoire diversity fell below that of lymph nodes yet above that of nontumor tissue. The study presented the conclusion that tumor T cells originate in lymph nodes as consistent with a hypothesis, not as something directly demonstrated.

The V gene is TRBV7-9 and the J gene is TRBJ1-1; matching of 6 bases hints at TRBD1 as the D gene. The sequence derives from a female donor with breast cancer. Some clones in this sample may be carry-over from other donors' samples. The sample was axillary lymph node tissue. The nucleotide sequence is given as TGTGCCAGCAGCTTAGTTTGGGGGCGCACGACTGAAGCTTTCTTT. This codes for CASSLVWGRTTEAFF.